A single sample gave rise to the 10 T cell receptor beta chains below, sequenced in a study of B cell selection in AIRE deficiency. Profiled with immunoSEQ multiplex PCR; TCRdb holds only in-frame clones, not every one. There are roughly 24,000 clones in the sample; roughly 95% occur only once, and under 0.2% lies in the top ten. Conventional CD4 T cells were sorted as CD4+CD127+ cells. Sequencing was carried out using CD4+CD127+ conventional T cells sorted from PBMCs. These receptors were obtained from a human donor in good health.

The gene calls are TRBV11-3 and TRBJ2-1; maybe TRBD1 (6 bases). The V and J ends lost 1 base and 7 bases respectively, with 14 bases between them. Germline values: CDR1 SGHNT, CDR2 YENEEA. This CDR3 region has 15 residues. CDR3 amino acids: CASSLVGTGINEQFF. The DNA of the CDR3 is TGTGCCAGCAGCTTAGTGGGTACAGGGATTAATGAGCAGTTCTTC.

The chain joins TRBV5-6 to TRBJ2-1; D could derive from TRBD1 or TRBD2 (5 bases each). The V end lost 1 base, the J end lost 0 bases, and 14 bases lay between the germline ends. The CDR3 spans 17 residues. The germline gives CDR1 SGHDT, CDR2 YYEEEE. The CDR3 bases are TGTGCCAGCAGCTTGAGGTGGGGGTTCGGCTCCTACAATGAGCAGTTCTTC. Amino acids: CASSLRWGFGSYNEQFF. The full variable domain, in which reference TRBV5-6 and TRBJ2-1 provide the parts outside the CDR3, is DAGVTQSPTHLIKTRGQQVTLRCSPKSGHDTVSWYQQALGQGPQFIFQYYEEEERQRGNFPDRFSGHQFPNYSSELNVNALLLGDSALYLCASSLRWGFGSYNEQFFGPGTRLTVL.

This clone has only a few counts. The chain links TRBV18 to TRBJ1-4; weak D call: TRBD1 (5 bases). The CDR3 covers 15 residues. Trimming stripped 3 bases from V and 4 bases from J, with 12 bases between. The germline V gene encodes CDR1 KGHSH and CDR2 LQKENI. The CDR3 reads CASSPNGRDNEKLFF. CDR3 nucleotides: TGTGCCAGCTCACCTAATGGCAGGGATAATGAAAAACTGTTTTTT.

CDR3 sequence: CASSEMGTLPNYGYTF. CDR3 coding DNA: TGTGCCAGCAGTGAAATGGGGACACTACCTAACTATGGCTACACCTTC. The gene calls are TRBV6-1 and TRBJ1-2, with D possibly being TRBD1 (6 bases). Trimming pared 2 bases from V and 0 bases from J, leaving 13 bases between. The CDR3 is 16 amino acids. CDR1 is MNHNS, CDR2 SASEGT, per germline.

This rearrangement joins TRBV4-3 to TRBJ1-2, with TRBD1 matching over 7 bases. The length of the CDR3 is 16 residues. Germline assignment: CDR1 LGHNA and CDR2 YSLEER. The V and J ends lost 0 bases and 8 bases, in that order; junction bases with no gene match: 12. The CDR3 reads CASSQDLWIGGSGYTF. The CDR3 bases are TGCGCCAGCAGCCAAGATCTATGGATAGGGGGCTCCGGCTACACCTTC.

The V call is TRBV6-5, the J call TRBJ2-7; 7 bases line up with TRBD1. With V trimmed by 6 bases and J by 2 bases, 7 bases remained unmatched. Germline loops: CDR1 MNHEY, CDR2 SVGAGI. The length of the CDR3 is 14 residues. The CDR3 coding sequence is TGTGCCAGCAGCAAAACGGGACAGCCCTACGAGCAGTACTTC. This encodes CASSKTGQPYEQYF.

J is TRBJ2-7 and V is TRBV11-3; weak D call: TRBD2 (5 bases). Germline values: CDR1 SGHNT, CDR2 YENEEA. This CDR3 region has 14 residues. The germline V and J ends were trimmed by 5 bases and 2 bases, with 13 bases remaining between them. CDR3 coding DNA: TGTGCCAGCAGCGCGCCGGGAATCCCCTACGAGCAGTACTTC. It encodes CASSAPGIPYEQYF. Using reference TRBV11-3 and TRBJ2-7 for the parts outside the CDR3, the full variable domain is EAGVVQSPRYKIIEKKQPVAFWCNPISGHNTLYWYLQNLGQGPELLIRYENEEAVDDSQLPKDRFSAERLKGVDSTLKIQPAELGDSAVYLCASSAPGIPYEQYFGPGTRLTVT.

The V call is TRBV29-1, the J call TRBJ2-2, with TRBD1 matching over 10 bases. V lost 0 bases to trimming and J lost 5 bases; unmatched junction nucleotides: 6. Germline CDR1 and CDR2: SQVTM and ANQGSEA. The CDR3 is 16 amino acids. The CDR3 is CSVEDRDRGWTGELFF. The DNA for the CDR3 is TGCAGCGTTGAAGACCGGGACAGGGGATGGACCGGGGAGCTGTTTTTT.

The count of this clone is one. CDR3 nucleotide sequence: TGTGCCAGCAGCCACGGGAGGGACCGGCAGTATTTT. This sequence encodes CASSHGRDRQYF. The chain is built from TRBV5-8 and TRBJ2-3, with 8 bases fitting TRBD2. Trimming at V came to 4 bases and at J to 11 bases, leaving 6 bases not matched to a gene. The CDR3 extends over 12 amino acids. Germline V CDR1 and CDR2: SGHTS, YDEGEE.

This chain links TRBV4-3 with TRBJ1-2; D perhaps matches TRBD1 (6 bases). With 0 bases removed from V and 4 bases from J, the gap between germline ends came to 12 bases. CDR3 length equals 15 residues. The germline CDR1 and CDR2 sequences are LGHNA and YSLEER. CDR3 DNA: TGCGCCAGCAGCCAAGATCAGGGGCGAGGCTATGGCTACACCTTC. It yields the protein CASSQDQGRGYGYTF.